This TCR beta chain was identified in a study of blood T cell repertoires in COVID-19. Turning to the study itself: Samples representing acute and convalescent COVID-19 were sourced from the United States, Italy and Spain.

Source study methods: It was from reference gene primer amplification that nucleated cell counts were estimated. Data came from immunoSEQ multiplex PCR; TCRdb stores just in-frame clones and leaves some out. Clone size and V and J calls were adopted from that table, with D and trimming inferred from the DNA. The table has under 170,000 clones, about 86% seen once. The V end lost 4 bases, the J end lost 0 bases, and 13 bases lay between the germline ends. The CDR3 is 15 residues long. The rearrangement links TRBV23-1 to TRBJ2-7, with a weak D call TRBD1 (6 bases). TRBV23-1 is recorded as an ORF, its role being uncertain. The TCR comes from a man in his 70s with acute or convalescent COVID-19. Specimen: peripheral blood. The CDR3 protein is CASSREDRNSYEQYF. The CDR3 DNA sequence: TGCGCCAGCAGTCGCGAAGACAGGAACTCCTACGAGCAGTACTTC.